This TCR beta chain was retrieved from a study of patients and donors after allogeneic stem cell transplantation. The J segment lost 1 base and the V segment lost 10 bases, leaving 7 bases of the junction unmatched. This CDR3 has 14 residues. Germline V lookup: CDR1 MNHNS, CDR2 SASEGT. TCRdb analysed the RT-PCR reads with MiXCR anew, one entry per CDR3 protein. The table has about 230,000 distinct CDR3 sequences, roughly 13% seen once. This clonotype was seen a handful of times. Sequencing was carried out using blood, either unsorted or a sorted T cell fraction (not recorded which). This receptor was taken from a human donor who was either an allogeneic HSCT recipient or a stem cell or donor lymphocyte infusion donor (not recorded which). It is not recorded whose cells these are; they may come from a transplant donor. The gene calls are TRBV6-1 and TRBJ2-7, with 10 bases fitting TRBD1. The CDR3 loop is CATKPGQGSYEQYF. CDR3 bases: TGTGCCACCAAACCGGGACAGGGGTCCTACGAGCAGTACTTC.